Presented here are 24 T cell receptor beta chains from one specimen sequenced in a study of graft-versus-host responses after intestinal transplantation. Profiled with immunoSEQ multiplex PCR; TCRdb holds only in-frame clones, not every one. Of about 19,000 clones in the sample, over 75% are singletons; the top ten hold 1.5% to 2%. Sequences were derived from PBMCs, sampled 14 days after transplant. The source is a human patient who received an intestinal transplant, so some T cells may come from the graft donor.

The chain employs TRBV27 and TRBJ1-5; D remains ambiguous. The CDR3 is made up of 13 amino acids. Germline lookup yields CDR1 MNHEY and CDR2 SMNVEV (reference sequence). Trimming stripped 6 bases from V and 4 bases from J, with 10 bases between. CDR3 bases: TGTGCCAGCAGCCCCGACTTAAATCAGCCCCAGCATTTT. This encodes CASSPDLNQPQHF.

The chain is built from TRBV4-2 and TRBJ2-1; 12 nucleotides align to TRBD2. The CDR3 runs to 18 residues. Trimming took 2 bases from V and 0 from J; bases not matched to a gene: 5. Germline CDR1 is LGHNA and CDR2 is YNFKEQ. Here the CDR3 reads CASSQYLAGGSSYNEQFF. The CDR3 DNA sequence: TGTGCCAGCAGCCAATATCTAGCGGGGGGGAGCTCCTACAATGAGCAGTTCTTC.

V is TRBV2 and J is TRBJ2-3; D may be TRBD1 (5 bases). V was clipped by 6 bases and J by 5 bases, with 21 bases between them. Germline values: CDR1 SNHLY, CDR2 FYNNEI. The CDR3 runs to 16 residues. The CDR3, as DNA: TGTGCCAGCAGGGGCGTTTCCCCAGGGCAAGGAGATACGCAGTATTTT. The encoded protein is CASRGVSPGQGDTQYF.

In this sample, this clone turned up once. This sequence joins TRBV9 and TRBJ2-2, with 7 bases identical to TRBD1. Looked up from germline, CDR1 is SGDLS and CDR2 is YYNGEE. The ends lost 0 bases at V and 4 bases at J; junction bases unmatched: 3. The CDR3 length is 15 residues. The DNA of the CDR3 is TGTGCCAGCAGCGTAGGACAGGGAGTCACCGGGGAGCTGTTTTTT. Translation: CASSVGQGVTGELFF.

V is TRBV6-5 and J is TRBJ2-5; tentatively, D is TRBD2 (7 bases). The CDR3 extends over 15 amino acids. Germline V gene lookup returns CDR1 MNHEY and CDR2 SVGAGI. V lost 0 bases to trimming and J lost 5 bases, with 13 bases between them. CDR3 region: CASSYSGGGGETQYF. The CDR3 region has the DNA TGTGCCAGCAGTTACTCCGGGGGAGGGGGGGAGACCCAGTACTTC.

The chain carries TRBV19 and TRBJ1-1; 7 bases are a match to TRBD1. Germline V gene sequence: CDR1 LNHDA, CDR2 SQIVND (reference sequence). The CDR3 sequence is 13 residues long. With V trimmed by 4 bases and J by 3 bases, 2 bases remained unmatched. CDR3 nucleotide sequence: TGTGCCAGTAGTACTACAGGGGACACTGAAGCTTTCTTT. Protein sequence: CASSTTGDTEAFF. The full variable domain, its missing parts supplied by reference TRBV19 and TRBJ1-1, is DGGITQSPKYLFRKEGQNVTLSCEQNLNHDAMYWYRQDPGQGLRLIYYSQIVNDFQKGDIAEGYSVSREKKESFPLTVTSAQKNPTAFYLCASSTTGDTEAFFGQGTRLTVV.

This sequence joins TRBV13 and TRBJ1-1; D is uncertain. This CDR3 is built from 17 residues. Trimming took off 0 bases at V and 0 bases at J, with 14 bases between the two ends. Looked up from germline, CDR1 is PRHDT and CDR2 is FYEKMQ (reference sequence). The CDR3 spells CASSLGVKDTLNTEAFF. CDR3 DNA: TGTGCCAGCAGCTTAGGCGTGAAGGATACCCTGAACACTGAAGCTTTCTTT.

This chain uses TRBV15 with TRBJ2-7; D not resolved. V lost 1 base and J lost 2, with 6 bases in between. The CDR3 contains 13 residues. Germline CDR1 LNHNV, CDR2 YYDKDF (reference sequence). For the CDR3, the DNA is TGTGCCACCAGCAGAGGACAAACCTACGAGCAGTACTTC. Its protein product is CATSRGQTYEQYF.

The chain uses TRBV13 and TRBJ1-2; TRBD1 agrees at 10 bases. The CDR3 is 15 residues long. The V gene end was trimmed by 4 bases and the J gene end by 8 bases; junction bases not matched to a gene: 10. In germline, CDR1 is PRHDT, CDR2 FYEKMQ (reference sequence). The CDR3 nucleotides read TGTGCCAGCAGCTCGGGACAGGGGCCTACGAGCGGCTACACCTTC. Its protein is CASSSGQGPTSGYTF.

The J gene is TRBJ1-3, the V gene TRBV18; D not resolved. The CDR3 runs 16 residues. Trimming took off 2 bases at V and 3 bases at J, with 14 bases between the two ends. The V gene's germline CDR1 is KGHSH and CDR2 LQKENI. The CDR3 nucleotides are TGTGCCAGCTCACCAAATTCGTTGCCAGATGGAAACACCATATATTTT. This sequence encodes CASSPNSLPDGNTIYF.

This clone has a handful of counts. The gene calls are TRBV19 and TRBJ1-5; 9 bases map to TRBD1. The J segment lost 5 bases and the V segment lost 3 bases, leaving 8 bases of the junction unmatched. Germline V CDR1 and CDR2: LNHDA, SQIVND (reference sequence). The CDR3 covers 16 residues. CDR3 region: CASSIKGQGMHQPQHF. In DNA form, the CDR3 reads TGTGCCAGTAGTATCAAGGGACAGGGTATGCATCAGCCCCAGCATTTT.

Worth noting for this clone: This sample includes further DNA sequences coding for the same CDR3. The rearrangement links TRBV6-5 to TRBJ2-3; D uncertain. Per the germline V gene, CDR1 is MNHEY and CDR2 is SVGAGI. V shed 4 bases and J shed 5 bases, with 13 bases lying between them. This CDR3 spans 14 amino acids. CDR3 nucleotide sequence: TGTGCCAGCAGTTTCTTACCCCGGGTAGATACGCAGTATTTT. This gives the protein CASSFLPRVDTQYF.

The CDR3 region is CASSLGVGETQYF. CDR3 sequence (DNA): TGTGCCAGCAGCTTAGGGGTCGGAGAGACCCAGTACTTC. The gene calls are TRBV7-3 and TRBJ2-5; D gene uncertain. V was shortened by 2 bases and J by 4 bases, with 8 bases between the two germline ends. Germline CDR1 SGHTA, CDR2 FQGTGA. The CDR3 contains 13 residues.

This sequence joins TRBV7-9 and TRBJ2-3; D not certain. The CDR3 is made up of 11 amino acids. Trimming took 0 bases from V and 5 from J, leaving 0 bases between them. CDR1 and CDR2 from the germline V gene are SEHNR and FQNEAQ (reference sequence). CDR3 DNA sequence: TGTGCCAGCAGCTTAGCAGATACGCAGTATTTT. It encodes CASSLADTQYF. Together with reference TRBV7-9 and TRBJ2-3, the CDR3 gives the full variable domain: DTGVSQNPRHKITKRGQNVTFRCDPISEHNRLYWYRQTLGQGPEFLTYFQNEAQLEKSRLLSDRFSAERPKGSFSTLEIQRTEQGDSAMYLCASSLADTQYFGPGTRLTVL.

The chain joins TRBV27 to TRBJ2-1, with D possibly being TRBD1 (5 bases). The CDR3 is made up of 13 amino acids. In germline, CDR1 is MNHEY, CDR2 SMNVEV (reference sequence). V lost 6 bases to trimming and J lost 4 bases, with 10 bases between them. CDR3 loop: CASSSAGYNEQFF. Written as DNA, the CDR3 is TGTGCCAGCAGCAGCGCAGGGTACAATGAGCAGTTCTTC.

The chain carries TRBV6-1 and TRBJ1-2; D gene uncertain. V was clipped by 3 bases and J by 0 bases, with 11 bases between them. CDR1 and CDR2 (germline): MNHNS, SASEGT. The CDR3 spans 15 residues. Written as DNA, the CDR3 is TGTGCCAGCAGTGAGGGGATTGGCCCTAACTATGGCTACACCTTC. Amino acids: CASSEGIGPNYGYTF.

This sequence joins TRBV19 and TRBJ2-1; 7 nucleotides match TRBD1. Germline CDR1 is LNHDA and CDR2 is SQIVND (reference sequence). V dropped 1 base and J dropped 5; count of bases not matched to a gene: 5. The CDR3 length is 15 residues. The chain's CDR3 is CASSIATGRDNEQFF. CDR3 DNA sequence: TGTGCCAGTAGTATAGCGACAGGGCGGGACAATGAGCAGTTCTTC.

The chain has TRBV28 and TRBJ2-7; TRBD2 might be the D (5 bases). The germline CDR1 and CDR2 sequences are MDHEN and SYDVKM. This CDR3 has 12 amino acids. Trimming removed 6 bases from V and 5 bases from J, with 11 bases in between. The CDR3 is CASSPGINEQYF. Here the CDR3 DNA reads TGTGCCAGCAGCCCCGGGATCAACGAGCAGTACTTC.

This clone showed up just once. The chain is built from TRBV9 and TRBJ2-2, with 12 nucleotides matching TRBD2. The CDR3 runs 14 residues. Per germline, CDR1 SGDLS and CDR2 YYNGEE. Germline trimming cut 3 bases from V and 7 bases from J; bases unmatched to any gene: 1. The CDR3 is CASSATSGGGELFF. The CDR3 DNA reads TGTGCCAGCAGCGCGACTAGCGGGGGCGGGGAGCTGTTTTTT.

J is TRBJ1-1 and V is TRBV27; weak D call: TRBD1 (6 bases). Germline V gene lookup returns CDR1 MNHEY and CDR2 SMNVEV (reference sequence). This CDR3 spans 12 amino acids. Trimming pared 4 bases from V and 5 bases from J, leaving 8 bases between. The CDR3 protein is CASSSGVTEAFF. The CDR3, as DNA: TGTGCCAGCAGTTCAGGGGTTACTGAAGCTTTCTTT.

The chain has TRBV9 and TRBJ2-1; the D gene could be TRBD1 or TRBD2 (6 bases each). CDR1 SGDLS and CDR2 YYNGEE come from the germline V gene. The CDR3 consists of 19 residues. V gave up 2 bases and J gave up 0 bases, with 21 bases separating them. The CDR3 DNA reads as TGTGCCAGCAGCGTGCTACCCCCCGGGGGCCTGGGCTCCTACAATGAGCAGTTCTTC. The encoded protein is CASSVLPPGGLGSYNEQFF.

This sequence joins TRBV5-1 and TRBJ2-4, with a tentative D call TRBD2 (6 bases). Per the germline V gene, CDR1 is SGHRS and CDR2 is YFSETQ. V shed 4 bases and J shed 7 bases, with 18 bases lying between them. The CDR3 extends over 15 amino acids. Written as DNA, the CDR3 is TGCGCCAGCAGCCTAGCGCCTCGAGAGAAGAACATTCAGTACTTC. Translated, it gives CASSLAPREKNIQYF.

The J gene is TRBJ1-5, the V gene TRBV7-2; TRBD1 is a possible D gene (5 bases). Germline lookup yields CDR1 SGHTA and CDR2 FQGNSA. The CDR3 runs to 17 residues. Deletions cut 1 base from V and 0 bases from J, with 13 bases between. Written as DNA, the CDR3 is TGTGCCAGCAGCTTAGGGGGGTGGTGGGATAGCAATCAGCCCCAGCATTTT. Its protein is CASSLGGWWDSNQPQHF. Together with reference TRBV7-2 and TRBJ1-5, the CDR3 gives the full variable domain: GAGVSQSPSNKVTEKGKDVELRCDPISGHTALYWYRQSLGQGLEFLIYFQGNSAPDKSGLPSDRFSAERTGGSVSTLTIQRTQQEDSAVYLCASSLGGWWDSNQPQHFGDGTRLSIL.

V and J are TRBV6-4 and TRBJ2-1, with D tentatively TRBD2 (6 bases). The V end lost 0 bases, the J end lost 1 base, and 7 bases lay between the germline ends. Germline values: CDR1 MRHNA, CDR2 SNTAGT. This CDR3 is built from 15 residues. CDR3 residues: CASSDSGTSYNEQFF. CDR3 in DNA: TGTGCCAGCAGTGACTCCGGGACTTCCTACAATGAGCAGTTCTTC.